Below, 14 T cell receptor beta chains from the same sample are listed, as sequenced in a study of OX40 agonist ivuxolimab in advanced cancers. Only in-frame clones appear in the TCRdb table, and some are missing; sequencing was by immunoSEQ multiplex PCR. Among 55,000 to 85,000 clones listed, roughly 92% were seen once. The sequenced sample was CD4+ or CD8+ T cells sorted from blood, obtained in a trial of the OX40 agonist ivuxolimab. These receptors were taken from an adult with an advanced solid tumor such as melanoma, head and neck, liver or kidney cancer.

The J gene is TRBJ2-5, the V gene TRBV7-9; 11 bases match TRBD2. The germline V gene has CDR1 SEHNR and CDR2 FQNEAQ (reference sequence). This CDR3 has 15 residues. V dropped 4 bases and J dropped 2; count of bases not matched to a gene: 3. CDR3 in DNA: TGTGCCAGCAGCTCCATAGCGGGGGGGCAAGAGACCCAGTACTTC. Amino acids: CASSSIAGGQETQYF. Complete variable domain (other parts from reference TRBV7-9 and TRBJ2-5): DTGVSQNPRHKITKRGQNVTFRCDPISEHNRLYWYRQTLGQGPEFLTYFQNEAQLEKSRLLSDRFSAERPKGSFSTLEIQRTEQGDSAMYLCASSSIAGGQETQYFGPGTRLLVL.

J is TRBJ2-3 and V is TRBV7-2; 7 bases agree with TRBD1. This CDR3 comprises 17 residues. V lost 6 bases and J lost 0; bases outside the gene matches: 12. Germline V gene sequence: CDR1 SGHTA, CDR2 FQGNSA. The CDR3 DNA is TGTGCCAGCAGTTTTGCCTGGGACAGAGCTAGCACAGATACGCAGTATTTT. Amino acids: CASSFAWDRASTDTQYF.

The chain combines TRBV9 with TRBJ2-7; TRBD2 agrees at 13 bases. V trimming: 3 bases; J trimming: 1 base; junction bases outside the gene matches: 1. This CDR3 spans 15 amino acids. CDR1 is SGDLS and CDR2 is YYNGEE in the germline V gene. CDR3 DNA sequence: TGTGCCAGCAGCGAGGGACTAGCGGGGTCCTACGAGCAGTACTTC. Its translation is CASSEGLAGSYEQYF.

The chain employs TRBV5-1 and TRBJ2-7; D is tentatively TRBD1 or TRBD2 (5 bases each). Germline loops: CDR1 SGHRS, CDR2 YFSETQ. The V and J ends lost 2 bases and 0 bases respectively, with 12 bases between them. There are 15 residues in the CDR3. The CDR3 loop reads CASSLSLGTSYEQYF. In DNA form, the CDR3 reads TGCGCCAGCAGCTTAAGTCTTGGGACCTCCTACGAGCAGTACTTC.

The chain couples TRBV7-9 to TRBJ1-2; D is undetermined. The V and J ends lost 5 bases and 1 base respectively, with 17 bases between them. CDR3 size: 16 residues. Germline V gives CDR1 SEHNR, CDR2 FQNEAQ (reference sequence). CDR3 coding DNA: TGTGCCAGCAGCCGCGTGGTTGGGTACCGTAACTATGGCTACACCTTC. This codes for CASSRVVGYRNYGYTF.

The J gene is TRBJ2-1, the V gene TRBV27, with D unclear. The V end was cut by 9 bases, the J end by 0 bases, with 12 bases between. CDR1 MNHEY and CDR2 SMNVEV come from the germline V gene (reference sequence). The CDR3 loop spans 14 amino acids. The CDR3 reads CASRTNPSYNEQFF. In DNA, the CDR3 is TGTGCCAGTAGGACCAATCCCTCCTACAATGAGCAGTTCTTC.

The rearrangement links TRBV11-2 to TRBJ1-1, with D uncertain. Trimming shortened V by 2 bases and J by 2 bases, and 18 bases separated the two germline ends. This CDR3 has 17 residues. Germline loops: CDR1 SGHAT, CDR2 FQNNGV. The CDR3 nucleotides read TGTGCCAGCAGCTTAAACGAGTATTCGGTAGTCAACACTGAAGCTTTCTTT. Protein: CASSLNEYSVVNTEAFF. Drawing the rest from reference TRBV11-2 and TRBJ1-1, the complete variable domain is EAGVAQSPRYKIIEKRQSVAFWCNPISGHATLYWYQQILGQGPKLLIQFQNNGVVDDSQLPKDRFSAERLKGVDSTLKIQPAKLEDSAVYLCASSLNEYSVVNTEAFFGQGTRLTVV.

The V call is TRBV2, the J call TRBJ1-5; D is perhaps TRBD1 (5 bases). CDR3 length: 12 residues. V lost 6 bases to trimming and J lost 7 bases, with 10 bases between them. Per the germline V gene, CDR1 is SNHLY and CDR2 is FYNNEI. CDR3 DNA: TGTGCCAGCAGGGACACCAGCCAGCCCCAGCATTTT. Its protein product is CASRDTSQPQHF.

V and J are TRBV7-6 and TRBJ2-5; the D gene is possibly TRBD2 (5 bases). Trimming stripped 3 bases from V and 5 bases from J, with 19 bases between. Germline lookup yields CDR1 SGHVS and CDR2 FNYEAQ. This CDR3 has 16 residues. CDR3 nucleotide sequence: TGTGCCAGCAGCTTCTCTATCCTAGCTTCGCGTGAGACCCAGTACTTC. Translating it yields CASSFSILASRETQYF. The full variable domain, completed using reference TRBV7-6 and TRBJ2-5, is GAGVSQSPRYKVTKRGQDVALRCDPISGHVSLYWYRQALGQGPEFLTYFNYEAQQDKSGLPNDRFSAERPEGSISTLTIQRTEQRDSAMYRCASSFSILASRETQYFGPGTRLLVL.

V usage is TRBV5-4 and J usage is TRBJ2-7, with D perhaps TRBD2 (5 bases). CDR3 size: 14 residues. The germline V gene encodes CDR1 SGHNT and CDR2 YYREEE (reference sequence). Between the trimmed V and J ends, which lost 3 bases and 3 bases, there was a span of 13 bases. The CDR3 is CASSSTNGVYEQYF. CDR3 nucleotides: TGTGCCAGCAGCTCCACCAACGGGGTCTACGAGCAGTACTTC.

The chain joins TRBV7-9 to TRBJ1-4; D unclear. The V gene's germline CDR1 is SEHNR and CDR2 FQNEAQ (reference sequence). This CDR3 comprises 17 residues. V was pared by 2 bases and J by 0 bases, with 13 bases between. CDR3 loop: CASSLTPRLTTNEKLFF. The CDR3 nucleotides are TGTGCCAGCAGCTTAACCCCACGCCTAACAACTAATGAAAAACTGTTTTTT.

The chain uses TRBV10-1 and TRBJ1-2; no clear D gene. V was shortened by 2 bases and J by 8 bases, with 18 bases between the two germline ends. Germline CDR1 and CDR2: WNHNN and SYGVQD (reference sequence). This CDR3 is 15 amino acids long. The CDR3 sequence is CASSETRTALEGYTF. CDR3 DNA sequence: TGCGCCAGCAGTGAGACCCGGACGGCGCTGGAGGGCTACACCTTC.

The DNA for the CDR3 is TGTGCCAGCAGCAAAGCTGGCAGGTCTAGCACAGATACGCAGTATTTT. Encoded protein: CASSKAGRSSTDTQYF. The rearrangement uses TRBV21-1 and TRBJ2-3; TRBD1 is taken as the D call from the table, unchecked against the DNA. TRBV21-1 is a listed pseudogene. This CDR3 contains 16 residues.

The gene calls are TRBV18 and TRBJ2-7, with D tentatively TRBD1 or TRBD2 (6 bases each). Germline V gene lookup returns CDR1 KGHSH and CDR2 LQKENI. Trimming cost V 0 bases and J 3 bases, with 15 bases left between them. The CDR3 runs 16 residues. The CDR3: CASSPPVGGTFYEQYF. The CDR3, as DNA: TGTGCCAGCTCACCACCAGTCGGGGGCACCTTCTACGAGCAGTACTTC.